Described below is a single T cell receptor beta chain sequence and its context. Antigen: not known. The CDR3 runs 14 residues. Germline V CDR1 and CDR2: SGHDT, YYEEEE. V lost 2 bases to trimming and J lost 4 bases; unmatched junction nucleotides: 3. The source of the sample is a study of neoadjuvant anti-PD-1 for oral cavity cancer. In the study overall: Nivolumab at 3 mg/kg was mostly given biweekly, three to four doses, pre-surgery. Patients without progression got a fourth dose around day 43.

Findings and caveats of the study: With three patients per group, TCR findings need larger cohorts.

PBMC libraries mostly used 400 to 550 ng of input genomic DNA, with six replicates per sample. The repertoire was sequenced with immunoSEQ multiplex PCR; TCRdb's copy has only in-frame clones and lacks some. The data contain approximately 67,000 clones, around 88% of them singletons. The chain uses TRBV5-6 and TRBJ2-7; 10 nucleotides match TRBD2. The sequencing used PBMCs, collected before nivolumab (anti-PD-1) treatment. This TCR derives from a person aged 40-85 years with oral cavity squamous cell carcinoma. The CDR3, as DNA: TGTGCCAGCAGCTTCGGGACTAGCGTTTACGAGCAGTACTTC. Amino acids: CASSFGTSVYEQYF.